This is a list of T cell receptor beta chains from one sample in a study of T cell repertoires in cytomegalovirus infection. These receptors have no known antigen. TCRdb independently ran MiXCR on the reads; one entry per CDR3 protein. The sample lists around 360,000 distinct CDR3 sequences, nearly 35% occurring once. Sequences were derived from cultured PBMCs, sampled from culture after CMV antigen stimulation. The receptors come from a human donor in good health (CMV status not recorded). Some clones in this sample may be carry-over from other donors' samples. Each CDR3 is given with its conserved first and last residue. Each record gives: D gene, V gene, clone size, J gene, CDR3 protein, CDR3 DNA. D genes are given only for firm matches. Only part of the rows carry a size: once, few, many, or a class if the clone is expanded.

.	TRBV7-2	few	TRBJ2-1	CASSSPPVAEQFF	TGTGCCAGCAGCTCGCCACCGGTCGCGGAGCAGTTCTTC
.	TRBV7-8	.	TRBJ1-3	CASSSGVESTIYF	TGTGCCAGCAGCTCAGGTGTAGAAAGCACCATATATTTT
TRBD1	TRBV11-3	.	TRBJ1-2	CASSLEGGHGYTF	TGTGCCAGCAGCTTAGAAGGGGGCCATGGCTACACCTTC
.	TRBV28	.	TRBJ1-2	CALSSEAGANYGYTF	TGTGCCCTCTCTTCGGAAGCTGGAGCCAACTATGGCTACACCTTC
.	TRBV7-4	.	TRBJ2-7	CASSFTGPYEQYF	TGTGCCAGCAGCTTCACAGGACCCTACGAGCAGTACTTC
.	TRBV4-2	.	TRBJ2-7	CASSQDLGGWGEQYF	TGTGCCAGCAGCCAAGATCTGGGGGGATGGGGAGAGCAGTACTTC
.	TRBV6-2/TRBV6-3	.	TRBJ2-2	CASRETLLNTGELFF	TGTGCCAGCAGAGAAACCCTCCTGAACACCGGGGAGCTGTTTTTT
.	TRBV7-8	.	TRBJ1-5	CASNPGGSNQPQHF	TGTGCCAGCAACCCCGGGGGAAGCAATCAGCCCCAGCATTTT
TRBD1	TRBV28	.	TRBJ1-2	CASSPGQAHTGYTF	TGTGCCAGCAGTCCGGGACAGGCCCACACTGGCTACACCTTC
TRBD2	TRBV7-3	.	TRBJ2-1	CASSFVLAANEQFF	TGTGCCAGCAGCTTCGTCCTAGCGGCGAATGAGCAGTTCTTC
.	TRBV12-3/TRBV12-4	.	TRBJ1-2	CASSFVHSNYGYTF	TGTGCCAGCAGTTTTGTCCACAGCAACTATGGCTACACCTTC
.	TRBV6-1	.	TRBJ2-3	CASNPGPDTQYF	TGTGCCAGCAATCCAGGCCCAGATACGCAGTATTTT
TRBD1	TRBV19	few	TRBJ2-5	CASRNTGGGETQYF	TGTGCCAGTAGGAACACAGGGGGCGGGGAGACCCAGTACTTC
.	TRBV19	.	TRBJ2-3	CASSIGGRRTDTQYF	TGTGCCAGTAGTATAGGGGGACGCCGCACAGATACGCAGTATTTT
.	TRBV6-1	.	TRBJ2-3	CASSKRPSTDTQYF	TGTGCCAGCAGTAAACGGCCTAGCACAGATACGCAGTATTTT
TRBD1	TRBV12-3/TRBV12-4	.	TRBJ1-5	CASSLNTGTAHSNQPQHF	TGTGCCAGCAGTCTTAATACGGGGACAGCACATAGCAATCAGCCCCAGCATTTT
TRBD2	TRBV6-2/TRBV6-3	.	TRBJ2-1	CASSTGRNEQFF	TGTGCCAGCTCGACCGGGAGGAATGAGCAGTTCTTC
TRBD2	TRBV4-1	.	TRBJ2-3	CASSQETSGLWDTQYF	TGCGCCAGCAGCCAAGAAACTAGCGGGCTGTGGGATACGCAGTATTTT
TRBD2	TRBV7-2	.	TRBJ2-5	CASSLGTSSLVETQYF	TGTGCCAGCAGCTTAGGGACTAGCAGCCTCGTGGAGACCCAGTACTTC
TRBD2	TRBV7-9	few	TRBJ2-3	CASSPRRAGGTDTQYF	TGTGCCAGCAGCCCTCGAAGGGCGGGAGGCACAGATACGCAGTATTTT
TRBD1	TRBV7-9	.	TRBJ1-6	CASSSRDRRSPLHF	TGTGCCAGCAGCTCGAGGGACAGACGCTCACCCCTCCACTTT
.	TRBV4-3	few	TRBJ2-3	CASSQDWVVPDTQYF	TGCGCCAGCAGCCAAGATTGGGTAGTCCCAGATACGCAGTATTTT
TRBD1	TRBV7-3	.	TRBJ2-7	CASSRNRGEQYF	TGTGCCAGCAGCCGTAACAGGGGCGAGCAGTACTTC
TRBD1	TRBV7-2	many	TRBJ1-2	CASRITGTGWIAF	TGTGCCAGCAGAATAACCGGGACAGGGTGGATTGCGTTC
TRBD1	TRBV28	.	TRBJ2-3	CASSPGQVDTQYF	TGTGCCAGTAGTCCGGGACAGGTCGATACGCAGTATTTT
.	TRBV6-8	.	TRBJ2-3	CASSSLRLNTDTQYF	TGTGCCAGCAGTTCACTCAGGTTAAACACAGATACGCAGTATTTT
.	TRBV10-3	many	TRBJ2-5	CAIRSGEQETQYF	TGTGCCATCCGTTCGGGAGAGCAAGAGACCCAGTACTTC
TRBD1	TRBV27	few	TRBJ1-5	CASSLQGGIGNQPQHF	TGTGCCAGCAGTTTACAAGGGGGCATTGGCAATCAGCCCCAGCATTTT
.	TRBV12-3/TRBV12-4	.	TRBJ1-1	CASSSPRRRMNTEAFF	TGTGCCAGCAGTTCTCCTCGACGGCGTATGAACACTGAAGCTTTCTTT
.	TRBV7-3	.	TRBJ2-7	CASSLIPDMNEQYF	TGTGCCAGCAGCTTAATCCCAGATATGAACGAGCAGTACTTC
TRBD1	TRBV20-1	.	TRBJ1-5	CSARGLTGELSDMNQPQHF	TGCAGTGCTAGAGGCCTCACAGGGGAACTATCTGACATGAATCAGCCCCAGCATTTT
.	TRBV5-4	few	TRBJ2-3	CASSPQPLADTQYF	TGTGCCAGCAGCCCCCAGCCTCTCGCCGATACGCAGTATTTT
.	TRBV7-2	many	TRBJ1-3	CASSPDSSGNTIYF	TGTGCCAGCAGCCCGGACAGTTCTGGAAACACCATATATTTT
.	TRBV4-1	.	TRBJ2-3	CASSQGLRDPDTQYF	TGCGCCAGCAGCCAGGGCCTCAGGGATCCAGATACGCAGTATTTT
.	TRBV19	few	TRBJ2-2	CASSGRIGELFF	TGTGCCAGTAGTGGCCGAATAGGGGAGCTGTTTTTT
TRBD2	TRBV6-2/TRBV6-3	many	TRBJ2-1	CASSKLAGSLNEQFF	TGTGCCAGCAGTAAACTAGCGGGGTCCCTCAATGAGCAGTTCTTC
.	TRBV4-3	.	TRBJ2-7	CASRERSSGAYEQYF	TGCGCCAGCAGAGAAAGATCGTCCGGAGCCTACGAGCAGTACTTC
.	TRBV10-2	.	TRBJ2-1	CASSDGQDYNEQFF	TGCGCCAGCAGTGATGGGCAGGACTACAATGAGCAGTTCTTC
.	TRBV6-5	.	TRBJ2-3	CASSYSISTPQYF	TGTGCCAGCAGTTACTCGATATCTACCCCGCAGTATTTT
TRBD1	TRBV5-1	.	TRBJ2-2	CASRPGTGGTGELFF	TGCGCCAGCAGACCCGGGACAGGGGGCACCGGGGAGCTGTTTTTT
.	TRBV10-1	.	TRBJ2-3	CASKADSTDTQYF	TGCGCCAGCAAGGCGGATAGCACAGATACGCAGTATTTT
TRBD2	TRBV4-1	.	TRBJ2-1	CASSQERLAGNEQFF	TGCGCCAGCAGCCAAGAGCGGCTAGCGGGGAATGAGCAGTTCTTC
TRBD2	TRBV27	.	TRBJ2-1	CASSLGLAMYNEQFF	TGTGCCAGCAGTTTGGGACTAGCAATGTACAATGAGCAGTTCTTC
TRBD2	TRBV29-1	.	TRBJ2-7	CSVGGTSGRFTYEQYF	TGCAGCGTTGGCGGGACTAGCGGGAGATTCACCTACGAGCAGTACTTC
.	TRBV2	many	TRBJ1-1	CASRLDRPSMNTEAFF	TGTGCCAGCAGGCTTGACAGACCCTCGATGAACACTGAAGCTTTCTTT
.	TRBV19	few	TRBJ1-2	CASSTTTRTNYGYTF	TGTGCCAGTAGTACTACGACAAGAACTAACTATGGCTACACCTTC
TRBD1	TRBV20-1	.	TRBJ1-1	CSARITGGVMNTEAFF	TGCAGTGCTAGGATAACAGGGGGGGTCATGAACACTGAAGCTTTCTTT
TRBD1	TRBV6-6	.	TRBJ1-3	CASSYSRDRDHSGNTIYF	TGTGCCAGCAGTTACTCCAGGGACAGGGATCACTCTGGAAACACCATATATTTT
.	TRBV11-3	few	TRBJ2-3	CASSRGDIDTQYF	TGTGCCAGCAGCCGTGGAGATATTGATACGCAGTATTTT
.	TRBV7-2	few	TRBJ2-3	CASSRGEPDTQYF	TGTGCCAGCAGCCGCGGGGAGCCAGATACGCAGTATTTT
TRBD1	TRBV11-3	few	TRBJ1-2	CASSPGTGLYGYTF	TGTGCCAGCAGCCCCGGGACAGGGCTCTATGGCTACACCTTC
.	TRBV7-8	.	TRBJ2-2	CASSFSRAPTGELFF	TGTGCCAGCAGCTTTTCTAGGGCCCCAACCGGGGAGCTGTTTTTT
TRBD2	TRBV11-2	few	TRBJ2-5	CASSLEASGRWQETQYF	TGTGCCAGCAGCTTAGAGGCTAGCGGGAGATGGCAGGAGACCCAGTACTTC
.	TRBV4-3	.	TRBJ2-1	CASSQEGARDNEQFF	TGCGCCAGCAGCCAAGAGGGGGCGAGGGACAATGAGCAGTTCTTC
.	TRBV7-9	.	TRBJ2-7	CASRDLYEQYF	TGTGCCAGCAGAGATTTATACGAGCAGTACTTC
.	TRBV7-2	few	TRBJ2-6	CASSLTGSSGANVLTF	TGTGCCAGCAGCTTGACGGGCAGCTCTGGGGCCAACGTCCTGACTTTC
TRBD1	TRBV28	.	TRBJ1-1	CASSSGTGVDTEAFF	TGTGCCAGCAGTTCCGGGACAGGGGTAGACACTGAAGCTTTCTTT